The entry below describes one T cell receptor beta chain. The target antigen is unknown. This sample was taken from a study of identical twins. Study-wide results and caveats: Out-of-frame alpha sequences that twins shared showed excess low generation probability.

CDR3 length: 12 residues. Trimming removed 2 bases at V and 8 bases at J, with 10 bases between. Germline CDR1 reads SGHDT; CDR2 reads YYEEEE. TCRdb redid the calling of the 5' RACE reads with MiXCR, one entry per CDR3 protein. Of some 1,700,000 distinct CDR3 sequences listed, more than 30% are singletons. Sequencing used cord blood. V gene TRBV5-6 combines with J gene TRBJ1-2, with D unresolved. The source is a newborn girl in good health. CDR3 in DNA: TGTGCCAGCAGCTTTGACCGGGCGGGCTACACCTTC. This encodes CASSFDRAGYTF.